One and the same sample provided the 30 T cell receptor beta chains below, sequenced in a study of Ad26.COV2.S vaccination and SARS-CoV-2 variants. This table comes from immunoSEQ multiplex PCR, and its TCRdb copy is limited to in-frame clones, with some not included. This table has about 400,000 clones, about 92% appearing once. Treatment meaning: roughly 18 received Ad26.COV2.S at low or high dose, single or two shots; 5 received placebo; per-sample allocation not given. On day 63 after the first injection, vaccine and placebo recipients gave samples. Sample: peripheral blood, taken in a trial of Ad26.COV2.S vaccine versus placebo. Receptors originate from a person between 18 and 59 years old who received the Ad26.COV2.S COVID-19 vaccine or a placebo.

J is TRBJ1-2 and V is TRBV25-1; TRBD1 agrees at 7 bases. Losses at the gene ends were 4 bases for V and 8 bases for J; bases not matched to a gene: 10. Germline values: CDR1 MGHDK, CDR2 SYGVNS. This CDR3 has 14 residues. The CDR3 DNA reads as TGTGCCAGCAGTGCTACGGACAGGCTGGAGGGCTACACCTTC. This translates into CASSATDRLEGYTF.

V is TRBV7-2 and J is TRBJ2-3; D possibly uses TRBD1 or TRBD2 (5 bases each). The CDR3 is made up of 16 amino acids. V lost 0 bases and J lost 6, with 16 bases in between. Germline values: CDR1 SGHTA, CDR2 FQGNSA. As DNA, the CDR3 is TGTGCCAGCAGCTTAGCACTGGGACGGAAACTGGATACGCAGTATTTT. As protein: CASSLALGRKLDTQYF.

The chain joins TRBV4-3 to TRBJ2-7; 9 bases are shared with TRBD2. Per the germline V gene, CDR1 is LGHNA and CDR2 is YSLEER. The V gene end was trimmed by 3 bases and the J gene end by 0 bases; junction bases not matched to a gene: 6. The CDR3 loop spans 16 amino acids. The CDR3 loop is CASSHDSGGDSYEQYF. The CDR3 DNA reads as TGCGCCAGCAGCCATGATAGCGGGGGCGACTCCTACGAGCAGTACTTC.

J is TRBJ2-5 and V is TRBV6-5; the match to TRBD1 covers 8 bases. Germline CDR1 MNHEY, CDR2 SVGAGI. V gave up 2 bases and J gave up 0 bases; unmatched junction bases: 2. The CDR3 spans 15 residues. The chain's CDR3 is CASSYGDRNQETQYF. CDR3 DNA sequence: TGTGCCAGCAGTTACGGGGACAGGAACCAAGAGACCCAGTACTTC.

The chain carries TRBV18 and TRBJ1-2; a weak D match, TRBD1 (5 bases). Per germline, CDR1 KGHSH and CDR2 LQKENI. This CDR3 spans 17 amino acids. V lost 1 base, J lost 0 bases, and 15 bases lay in between. The CDR3 DNA follows: TGTGCCAGCTCACCACTTGCCAGACAGACAGCTAACTATGGCTACACCTTC. Translating gives CASSPLARQTANYGYTF.

The rearrangement joins TRBV5-6 to TRBJ2-7; 9 bases match TRBD1. CDR3 length equals 14 residues. After removal of 3 bases from V and 5 bases from J, the junction contained 6 bases not matched to a gene. In germline, CDR1 is SGHDT, CDR2 YYEEEE. In DNA form, the CDR3 reads TGTGCCAGCAGCTGGGACAGGGCATCGGACGAGCAGTACTTC. It codes for CASSWDRASDEQYF.

This clone was recorded a few times. The V gene is TRBV4-1, the J gene TRBJ2-1; 11 nucleotides align to TRBD1. The CDR3 has 16 amino acids. Germline assignment: CDR1 MGHRA and CDR2 YSYEKL. The ends lost 3 bases at V and 3 bases at J; junction bases unmatched: 4. The CDR3 sequence: CASSQGTGGFYNEQFF. The DNA of the CDR3 is TGCGCCAGCAGCCAGGGGACAGGGGGTTTCTACAATGAGCAGTTCTTC.

The rearrangement uses TRBV4-3 and TRBJ2-7; the match to TRBD1 covers 8 bases. V gave up 3 bases and J gave up 3 bases; unmatched junction bases: 10. This CDR3 spans 16 amino acids. Germline values: CDR1 LGHNA, CDR2 YSLEER. The CDR3 loop reads CASSHSGTGEIYEQYF. CDR3 nucleotide sequence: TGCGCCAGCAGCCACTCCGGGACAGGAGAAATCTACGAGCAGTACTTC.

J is TRBJ2-3 and V is TRBV30; 9 bases align to TRBD2. Unmatched junction bases numbered 0, after V lost 1 base and J lost 1 base. Germline V gene sequence: CDR1 GTSNPN, CDR2 SVGIG (reference sequence). The CDR3 extends over 14 amino acids. CDR3 residues: CAWSASGGTDTQYF. The CDR3 DNA sequence: TGTGCCTGGAGTGCTAGCGGGGGCACAGATACGCAGTATTTT.

V and J are TRBV6-4 and TRBJ2-3; TRBD2 aligns across 7 bases. The CDR3 totals 15 residues. Per the germline V gene, CDR1 is MRHNA and CDR2 is SNTAGT. After removal of 4 bases from V and 0 bases from J, the junction contained 4 bases not matched to a gene. This CDR3 is CASSARAGSTDTQYF. CDR3 DNA: TGTGCCAGCAGTGCCCGAGCGGGGAGCACAGATACGCAGTATTTT.

The chain is built from TRBV7-2 and TRBJ2-4; D is tentatively TRBD1 or TRBD2 (5 bases each). CDR1 is SGHTA and CDR2 is FQGNSA in the germline V gene. This CDR3 has 14 amino acids. V was pared by 1 base and J by 7 bases, with 11 bases between. In DNA, the CDR3 is TGTGCCAGCAGCTTAGGACTACCAGGGAACATTCAGTACTTC. Encoded protein: CASSLGLPGNIQYF.

The chain couples TRBV13 to TRBJ2-7; 13 positions match TRBD2. There are 15 residues in the CDR3. Germline lookup yields CDR1 PRHDT and CDR2 FYEKMQ (reference sequence). V shed 4 bases, J shed 2 bases, and the junction held 2 bases outside the gene matches. Written as DNA, the CDR3 is TGTGCCAGCAGCTCGGGACTAGCGGGGCCCTACGAGCAGTACTTC. Its translation: CASSSGLAGPYEQYF.

The J gene is TRBJ1-4, the V gene TRBV11-2; no clear D gene. V lost 6 bases and J 8 bases, leaving 22 bases between the germline ends. Germline lookup yields CDR1 SGHAT and CDR2 FQNNGV. This CDR3 is 16 amino acids long. The CDR3 nucleotides are TGTGCCAGCAGTCGGCCTCGTAGGAGGGAGGGAGAAAAACTGTTTTTT. Its translation: CASSRPRRREGEKLFF.

The chain links TRBV3-1 (or the pseudogene TRBV3-2) to TRBJ2-3; no clear D gene. Germline CDR1 LGHDT, CDR2 YNNKEL (reference sequence). The CDR3 has 13 amino acids. Trimming took off 4 bases at V and 1 base at J, with 6 bases between the two ends. The CDR3 DNA sequence: TGTGCCAGCAGCCGCCGGGGCACAGATACGCAGTATTTT. This gives the protein CASSRRGTDTQYF.

The V call is TRBV14, the J call TRBJ2-1; 11 bases agree with TRBD2. Germline values: CDR1 SGHDN, CDR2 FVKESK. V trimming: 4 bases; J trimming: 9 bases; junction bases outside the gene matches: 5. The CDR3 is made up of 14 amino acids. DNA for the CDR3: TGTGCCAGCAGCCTAGCGGGGGGGCCTGGTGAGCAGTTCTTC. Translating it yields CASSLAGGPGEQFF.

This CDR3 reads CASSVLLAGGSNEQFF. In DNA, the CDR3 is TGTGCCAGCAGTGTTTTACTAGCGGGGGGAAGCAATGAGCAGTTCTTC. The V and J genes are TRBV27 and TRBJ2-1; 12 bases fit TRBD2. Germline V gene sequence: CDR1 MNHEY, CDR2 SMNVEV (reference sequence). Germline trimming cut 5 bases from V and 6 bases from J; bases unmatched to any gene: 8. This CDR3 has 16 amino acids.

The sample holds one count of this clone. This rearrangement joins TRBV7-7 to TRBJ2-5; 10 nucleotides agree with TRBD1. V shed 0 bases, J shed 4 bases, and the junction held 5 bases outside the gene matches. In germline, CDR1 is SSHAT, CDR2 FNYEAQ (reference sequence). The CDR3 runs to 16 residues. CDR3 sequence reads: CASSLAGTGVGETQYF. For the CDR3, the DNA is TGTGCCAGCAGCTTAGCCGGGACAGGGGTTGGAGAGACCCAGTACTTC.

The chain joins TRBV4-3 to TRBJ1-6; D not resolved. Trimming took 2 bases from V and 6 from J, leaving 11 bases between them. This CDR3 is 15 amino acids long. Germline CDR1 reads LGHNA; CDR2 reads YSLEER. The CDR3 is CASSQRVLSNSPLHF. The CDR3 DNA sequence: TGCGCCAGCAGCCAACGTGTTTTGAGTAATTCACCCCTCCACTTT.

The chain has TRBV30 and TRBJ2-1; a possible D gene is TRBD2 (5 bases). V lost 6 bases and J 2 bases, leaving 8 bases between the germline ends. This CDR3 is 12 amino acids long. CDR1 and CDR2 (germline): GTSNPN, SVGIG (reference sequence). The CDR3 here is CACGLPYNEQFF. As DNA, the CDR3 is TGTGCCTGCGGACTTCCCTACAATGAGCAGTTCTTC. Using reference TRBV30 and TRBJ2-1 for the parts outside the CDR3, the full variable domain is SQTIHQWPATLVQPVGSPLSLECTVEGTSNPNLYWYRQAAGRGLQLLFYSVGIGQISSEVPQNLSASRPQDRQFILSSKKLLLSDSGFYLCACGLPYNEQFFGPGTRLTVL.

This sequence joins TRBV18 and TRBJ2-1, with TRBD2 identical over 7 bases. With 2 bases clipped from V and 2 bases from J, the junction kept 3 bases outside the gene matches. The CDR3 has 15 residues. Germline V gene sequence: CDR1 KGHSH, CDR2 LQKENI. CDR3 region: CASSPLGGTYNEQFF. CDR3 DNA sequence: TGTGCCAGCTCACCATTGGGGGGGACCTACAATGAGCAGTTCTTC.

The rearrangement joins TRBV6-1 to TRBJ2-5, with 9 nucleotides matching TRBD2. The ends lost 2 bases at V and 3 bases at J; junction bases unmatched: 7. From germline, CDR1 is MNHNS and CDR2 SASEGT. The CDR3 consists of 16 residues. Here the CDR3 reads CASSETGASGEETQYF. As DNA, the CDR3 is TGTGCCAGCAGTGAAACGGGGGCTAGCGGGGAAGAGACCCAGTACTTC.

This clone was recorded only once. The genes are TRBV19 and TRBJ1-4; 8 nucleotides agree with TRBD1. The CDR3 is 16 residues long. V trimming: 3 bases; J trimming: 4 bases; junction bases outside the gene matches: 7. Germline assignment: CDR1 LNHDA and CDR2 SQIVND (reference sequence). The CDR3 sequence: CASSIRGTGYNEKLFF. The CDR3 bases are TGTGCCAGTAGTATTAGGGGGACAGGATATAATGAAAAACTGTTTTTT.

This clone was counted a few times. Other nucleotide sequences from this sample produce the same CDR3. The chain carries TRBV2 and TRBJ2-7; unclear D gene. Germline V CDR1 and CDR2: SNHLY, FYNNEI. The V end was cut by 2 bases, the J end by 4 bases, with 0 bases between. The CDR3 has 10 amino acids. The CDR3 loop reads CASSEYEQYF. In DNA, the CDR3 is TGTGCCAGCAGTGAATACGAGCAGTACTTC. Using reference TRBV2 and TRBJ2-7 for the parts outside the CDR3, the full variable domain is EPEVTQTPSHQVTQMGQEVILRCVPISNHLYFYWYRQILGQKVEFLVSFYNNEISEKSEIFDDQFSVERPDGSNFTLKIRSTKLEDSAMYFCASSEYEQYFGPGTRLTVT.

The V call is TRBV5-1, the J call TRBJ2-5, with 7 bases aligning to TRBD1. Looked up from germline, CDR1 is SGHRS and CDR2 is YFSETQ. V was pared by 4 bases and J by 4 bases, with 13 bases of the junction left unmatched. The CDR3 covers 16 residues. CDR3 sequence reads: CASSPGQDGFGETQYF. The DNA of the CDR3 is TGCGCCAGCAGCCCCGGACAGGATGGGTTTGGAGAGACCCAGTACTTC.

The genes are TRBV7-9 and TRBJ2-5, with 7 bases identical to TRBD2. The germline V gene has CDR1 SEHNR and CDR2 FQNEAQ (reference sequence). The CDR3 consists of 15 residues. After removal of 6 bases from V and 5 bases from J, the junction contained 12 bases not matched to a gene. The CDR3: CASREPGGIGETQYF. CDR3 nucleotide sequence: TGTGCCAGCAGAGAGCCGGGGGGAATCGGGGAGACCCAGTACTTC. Filled out from reference TRBV7-9 and TRBJ2-5, the complete variable domain reads DTGVSQNPRHKITKRGQNVTFRCDPISEHNRLYWYRQTLGQGPEFLTYFQNEAQLEKSRLLSDRFSAERPKGSFSTLEIQRTEQGDSAMYLCASREPGGIGETQYFGPGTRLLVL.

The chain employs TRBV4-1 and TRBJ2-7, with 9 bases aligning to TRBD1. The junction had 4 bases not matched to a gene; V was cut back by 1 base and J by 3 bases. This CDR3 region has 15 residues. The V gene's germline CDR1 is MGHRA and CDR2 YSYEKL. CDR3 DNA sequence: TGCGCCAGCAGCCAAGTGGACAGGGGAGTCTACGAGCAGTACTTC. This gives the protein CASSQVDRGVYEQYF.

J is TRBJ2-1 and V is TRBV5-1, with D maybe TRBD2 (5 bases). Trimming removed 4 bases from V and 6 bases from J, with 14 bases in between. The V gene's germline CDR1 is SGHRS and CDR2 YFSETQ. The length of the CDR3 is 14 residues. The DNA for the CDR3 is TGCGCCAGCAGCCCCCTGGACTTTTCCAATGAGCAGTTCTTC. It yields the protein CASSPLDFSNEQFF. The variable domain in full, completed from reference TRBV5-1 and TRBJ2-1, reads KAGVTQTPRYLIKTRGQQVTLSCSPISGHRSVSWYQQTPGQGLQFLFEYFSETQRNKGNFPGRFSGRQFSNSRSEMNVSTLELGDSALYLCASSPLDFSNEQFFGPGTRLTVL.

This clone was seen only once. The CDR3 nucleotides read TGTGCCAGCAGCCGGACAGGGAGAAATGAAAAACTGTTTTTT. This codes for CASSRTGRNEKLFF. The rearrangement uses TRBV7-9 and TRBJ1-4; TRBD1 agrees at 8 bases. Germline values: CDR1 SEHNR, CDR2 FQNEAQ (reference sequence). CDR3 size: 14 residues. With 5 bases clipped from V and 5 bases from J, the junction kept 4 bases outside the gene matches.

The J gene is TRBJ1-2, the V gene TRBV7-2; 12 bases are shared with TRBD1. V lost 3 bases, J lost 5 bases, and 16 bases stayed unmatched. CDR1 SGHTA and CDR2 FQGNSA come from the germline V gene. The CDR3 consists of 19 residues. The CDR3 reads CASSFLLPGTGGSTYGYTF. The CDR3 DNA sequence: TGTGCCAGCAGCTTTCTCTTACCCGGGACAGGGGGCTCTACTTATGGCTACACCTTC.

J is TRBJ2-7 and V is TRBV9, with D possibly matching TRBD2 (5 bases). Between the trimmed V and J ends, which lost 3 bases and 4 bases, there was a span of 14 bases. The germline CDR1 and CDR2 sequences are SGDLS and YYNGEE. CDR3 size: 14 residues. The CDR3 reads CASSADPRDYEQYF. The CDR3 bases are TGTGCCAGCAGCGCGGACCCGAGGGATTACGAGCAGTACTTC.